These T cell receptor beta chains were read from a single sample in a study of blood T cell repertoires in COVID-19. The data were produced by immunoSEQ multiplex PCR, yet TCRdb's version contains in-frame clones alone and is incomplete. The table has under 200,000 clones, around four fifths seen once. What was sequenced was peripheral blood. These receptors were obtained from a woman older than 75 with COVID-19, enrolled during active disease. CDR3s include the opening cysteine and the closing phenylalanine or tryptophan. The order of the fields is D gene, J gene, V gene, clone size, CDR3 protein, CDR3 DNA. The D gene is left open where the match is weak. Expanded clones are given a class, and other clones once, few, many or no size at all.

>.|TRBJ1-1|TRBV20-1|.
CSARGGEAFF
TGCAGTGCTAGAGGAGGGGAAGCTTTCTTT
>.|TRBJ1-4|TRBV6-5|.
CASSQLTTNEKLFF
TGTGCCAGCAGTCAACTTACAACTAATGAAAAACTGTTTTTT
>.|TRBJ2-3|TRBV29-1|.
CSVLMVASTDTQYF
TGCAGCGTTCTGATGGTGGCTAGCACAGATACGCAGTATTTT
>TRBD2|TRBJ2-5|TRBV6-1|.
CASSEVGTSGSGQETQYF
TGTGCCAGCAGTGAAGTGGGGACTAGCGGGAGTGGCCAAGAGACCCAGTACTTC
>.|TRBJ1-6|TRBV14|.
CASSQALADNSPLHF
TGTGCCAGCAGCCAAGCCCTGGCAGATAATTCACCCCTCCACTTT
>.|TRBJ1-6|TRBV7-9|once
CASSPRGTYNSPLHF
TGTGCCAGCAGCCCCCGCGGGACCTATAATTCACCCCTCCACTTT
>TRBD1|TRBJ2-1|TRBV3-1/TRBV3-2|.
CASSQSHRGRSSYNEQFF
TGTGCCAGCAGCCAATCGCACAGGGGTCGTAGCTCCTACAATGAGCAGTTCTTC
>.|TRBJ2-7|TRBV28|once
CASRDSVYEQYF
TGTGCCAGCAGGGACAGTGTATACGAGCAGTACTTC
>TRBD2|TRBJ2-7|TRBV6-2/TRBV6-3|.
CASSYSMAGDSTYEQYF
TGTGCCAGCAGTTACTCTATGGCGGGGGACTCGACCTACGAGCAGTACTTC
>.|TRBJ2-7|TRBV5-6|.
CASSLDRQQYF
TGTGCCAGCAGCTTGGACAGGCAGCAGTACTTC
>.|TRBJ1-5|TRBV5-1|few
CASSLRRGNQPQHF
TGCGCCAGCAGCTTAAGACGGGGCAATCAGCCCCAGCATTTT
>.|TRBJ2-7|TRBV19|.
CASSIEGGNLGVHEQYF
TGTGCCAGTAGTATCGAAGGGGGAAACCTCGGGGTCCACGAGCAGTACTTC
>.|TRBJ1-2|TRBV3-1/TRBV3-2|few
CASSDPGHTNYGYTF
TGTGCCAGCAGCGACCCGGGACACACTAACTATGGCTACACCTTC